The entry below gives a single T cell receptor beta chain sequence along with its context. This entry comes from a study of blood T cell repertoires in COVID-19. Repertoires were generated with immunoSEQ multiplex PCR, while TCRdb's copy carries only in-frame clones and drops some. The data show roughly 250,000 clones, 84% seen once. V dropped 4 bases and J dropped 2; count of bases not matched to a gene: 9. CDR1 and CDR2 (germline): LGHDT, YNNKEL (reference sequence). This CDR3 has 17 residues. This receptor was taken from a person between 65 and 79 years old with COVID-19, enrolled during active disease. The sample consisted of peripheral blood. The V gene is TRBV3-1 (or the pseudogene TRBV3-2), the J gene TRBJ2-5; 11 bases are a match to TRBD2. The CDR3 here is CASSLAGGPTGQETQYF. The CDR3 bases are TGTGCCAGCAGCCTAGCGGGGGGGCCGACAGGGCAAGAGACCCAGTACTTC.